This T cell receptor beta chain was documented in a study of blood T cell repertoires in COVID-19. The overall study: Samples of COVID-19 (acute and convalescent) were obtained from the United States, Italy and Spain. Nucleic acid was either cDNA or gDNA, and it came from T cells, B-cell-depleted T cells, or PBMCs.

As processed by the authors: It was from reference gene primer amplification that nucleated cell counts were estimated. Profiling relied on immunoSEQ multiplex PCR, and the TCRdb table lists in-frame clones only, not all of them. V, J and clone size are those of that table, while D and trimming were read from the DNA. The sample lists approximately 190,000 clones; around 80% were seen once. The germline V gene encodes CDR1 MGHRA and CDR2 YSYEKL. V lost 4 bases to trimming and J lost 3 bases, with 9 bases between them. This CDR3 region has 13 residues. The TCR sequence derives from a man aged 25-45 years with active or convalescent COVID-19. The sample comprised peripheral blood. The genes are TRBV4-1 and TRBJ2-5, with D unresolved. In DNA form, the CDR3 reads TGCGCCAGCAGCCGAATTTCGGAAGAGACCCAGTACTTC. It encodes CASSRISEETQYF.